This T cell receptor (beta chain) appears in the sequencing data of a study of cytomegalovirus exposure and HLA in healthy donors (dated by TCRdb to the late 2010s). Regarding the complete study: An earlier analysis of roughly 500 of the donors reported approximately 280 Gb of sequence data and roughly 120 million unique TCR beta sequences obtained from about 180 million T cells. The study aimed to test whether signatures of past pathogen exposure could be identified by cataloging public T cell receptors. Donor age, sex, ethnicity and CMV serostatus were collected together with the repertoire data. The study combined high-throughput TCR immunosequencing, statistical association of individual TCRs with disease status, and machine learning to predict cytomegalovirus infection status. Along with the approximately 700-subject first cohort, a separate validation cohort of over 90 different subjects was used. Genome-wide SNP genotypes for about 65% of the 666 donors were used in a later genetic analysis, which treated that subset as a discovery cohort. To study patterns of TCR occurrence, a later analysis re-analyzed previously published TCR beta repertoires from 666 donors and added high-resolution HLA genotyping. An early release covering roughly 580 HLA-typed donors comprised approximately 290 gigabases of sequencing data and approximately 85 million unique TCR sequences. The later analysis used no new phenotypic data to find candidate immune exposures, relying instead on TCR beta sequences and their occurrence across donors. In an earlier analysis of 500 to 650 of the donors, high-throughput TCR beta sequencing was used to judge whether each TCR beta V gene segment behaved as functional or pseudogenic. The T cell repertoires of 700 or so subjects were profiled by immunosequencing and related to cytomegalovirus serostatus. Every discovery cohort repertoire had been produced on one sequencing platform. Typing coverage differed by locus: A, B, C, DRB1 and DQB1 were typed in roughly 620-630 donors, DQA1 in about 550, DPA1 in 600 to 610, and DPB1 in 450 to 490. Both class I and class II loci were covered by HLA typing, at four-digit resolution. Several DR-DQ haplotypes were handled as single units for association and clustering because linkage in the cohort was strong. Among around 400 genotyped donors of the cohort, an average of approximately 220,000 unique TCR beta nucleotide sequences was sequenced per donor, of which approximately 18% were non-productive. Of the roughly 420 genotyped donors, less than 85% were placed in the genetic ancestry cluster associated with self-reported Caucasian donors.

In total, fewer than 750 healthy bone marrow donors made up the cohort. At the time of sampling, all cohort members were nominally healthy, though unrecorded immune exposures were likely present. The donor was CMV seronegative and was included in the group of 352 seronegative cohort members. A peripheral blood sample was provided by each donor, and peripheral blood mononuclear cells were used for TCR beta sequencing. Genomic DNA was extracted from the blood cell samples with the Qiagen DNeasy Blood Extraction Kit. CDR1 and CDR2 are read off the germline V gene as ENHRY and SYGVKD. From the cysteine up to the phenylalanine, the CDR3 has a length of 13 residues. The only DNA kept is the CDR3, 39 bases in frame from the first base. The V end gives up 10 bases and the J end 5 bases, leaving 11 bases in the junction not matched to a gene. This clone has a handful of counts. Its antigen remains unidentified. Qualities for individual bases were not recorded, and no much larger clone is one base off.

The library was obtained by the immunoSEQ multiplex PCR assay. For the multiplex PCR, a mixture combining 60 forward primers for TCR Vbeta segments and 13 reverse primers for TCR Jbeta segments was used. A multiplex PCR assay on genomic DNA amplified the CDR3 region of rearranged TCR beta genes. Amplified TCR beta libraries were sequenced as 87-base-pair reads on the Illumina HiSeq System. The original methods were these. Across the roughly 640 repertoires, a later analysis counted 80 million or so unique TCR beta chains, around 11 million of which were shared by at least two donors. Raw reads were error-corrected and collapsed into unique sequences by a nearest-neighbor algorithm in which closely related sequences were merged to remove PCR and sequencing errors. CDR3 sequences were aligned to IMGT reference sequences to assign V, D and J gene segments. For a sequence to be retained, a match of at least six nucleotides was required to both a V gene segment and a J gene segment. Rearrangements were called productive when the CDR3 lacked stop codons and stayed in frame with V and J; all others were non-productive. Following IMGT convention, CDR3 was defined as the stretch from the second conserved V-encoded cysteine to the conserved J-encoded phenylalanine. The earlier analysis of some 540 of the donors excluded any sequence lacking an unambiguous match to a single V gene segment. An earlier analysis of fewer than 650 of the donors classified V segments as functional when productive rearrangements were above 56.7% and as segregating when the standard deviation between donors was above 5%. A statistical classification framework was built to diagnose cytomegalovirus status from the catalog of TCR beta chain sequences. In a later analysis, V and J genes were assigned by comparing TCR nucleotide sequences against IMGT/GENE-DB human TR gene sequences. A later analysis assigned CDR3 sequences and most-parsimonious VDJ recombination scenarios with the TCRdist pipeline. In a later analysis, every TCR beta chain was defined by the combination of its CDR3 amino acid sequence and its V-gene family, and reads without a unique V-gene family were dropped. As a way to deal with suspected cross-contamination and a sequencing artifact, a later analysis dropped roughly 620 nucleotide sequences that were highly shared and had low generation probability. In a later analysis, a clonal expansion index was calculated for each public chain from normalized within-repertoire ranks of inferred template counts. In a later analysis, generation probabilities were computed using a VDJ recombination model fitted to out-of-frame rearrangements, and the results were checked against IGoR. Hypergeometric tests were used in a later analysis to score TCR-TCR, TCR-HLA and TCR-CMV co-occurrence, with a repertoire-size bias correction applied to the TCR pairs. False discovery rates were estimated in a later analysis by permuting HLA or CMV assignments 20 times. In a later analysis, co-occurring TCRs were grouped using DBSCAN, and TCRdist sequence similarity was added for clustering within HLA-allele-positive subsets. For co-occurrence clustering, repertoires with fewer than 30,000 or more than 120,000 public chains were excluded, along with 5 or 6 repertoires with anomalous nucleotide sharing. This is the immuneACCESS table as TCRdb keeps it, with only in-frame sequences that have V and J called. A part of the clones is gone; compared with another copy, unresolved V genes explain less than half, and the rest is unexplained. The D gene and trimming were derived from the DNA, and the V and J assignments and clone size from that table. The sample table records 65,000 to 95,000 clones; about 80% of these occur just once. The top ten hold about 3.5% of the sample.

General study outcomes and caveats: In an earlier analysis of more than 500 of the donors, most TCR beta V segments appeared in productive rearrangements about 90% or about 30% of the time, broadly matching IMGT annotations. The cohort was sequenced for TCR beta chains only, and without alpha or paired-chain data the features that could be detected were limited. Presence/absence analyses assumed roughly uniform sequencing depth across donors, an assumption that may not hold. A later genetic analysis reported fewer N-insertions in productive TCRs among donors in an Asian-associated ancestry cluster than the approximately 670-donor mean. Most CMV-associated TCR beta chains appeared to be HLA-restricted in a later analysis, and the HLA associations seemed to be driven largely by CMV exposure. HLA typing was unavailable for some donors at each locus, so association tests used only the typed subset. Several of the top co-occurrence clusters appeared to be linked to parvovirus B19, influenza, CMV and Epstein-Barr virus, according to a later analysis. The study listed over 150 TCR beta chains as associated with cytomegalovirus. Correlated functional status among segregating V segments might be attributable to linkage disequilibrium, but an unknown experimental factor could not be ruled out. A further reported finding was that TCR beta sequences accurately predicted the HLA-A and HLA-B alleles for most subjects in the first cohort. An association between a missense DCLRE1C variant and V-gene and J-gene trimming of TCR beta chains was found in a later genetic analysis and replicated in an independent cohort. In vitro tests confirmed that a few of the cytomegalovirus-associated TCR beta chains recognize cytomegalovirus antigens. A group of highly shared sequence variants was considered likely to be a technical artifact of the sequencing pipeline. Across donors, most TCR sequences were observed very rarely, whereas some public TCRs were present in many individuals. The classifier was reported to diagnose cytomegalovirus status with high specificity and sensitivity in both the original cohort and the validation cohort. When HLA alleles, especially DR and DQ, strongly co-occurred, attributing TCR associations to individual alleles was difficult. The only immune exposure information available for the cohort was CMV serostatus. Some IMGT-functional V segments, including TRBV6-2 and TRBV6-3, could not be distinguished by the 87-base-pair reads and were therefore excluded. A later analysis found that HLA-associated TCR beta chains were more clonally expanded and had lower generation probabilities than equally common non-associated chains. According to a later analysis, TCR association rates differed among HLA loci, with DRB1 alleles showing the most associated TCRs and HLA-C alleles showing the fewest. The authors suggested that the approach could potentially be generalized to other disease states and immunological phenotypes. In a later analysis, about 17,000 TCR beta sequences were associated with specific HLA alleles at a false discovery rate of 0.05. The earlier analysis of almost 600 of the donors excluded approximately 17 rarely observed V segments, including chromosome 9 orphons, because counts were too low.

The sample comprised PBMCs. The TCR originated in a man aged 50-59 years in good health and CMV-seronegative. Recombination joined TRBV10-3 with TRBJ2-7, with 7 bases aligning to TRBD2. The nucleotide sequence reads TGTGCCACCCGAAGGGAGGGAGTTAACGAGCAGTACTTC. The translation is CATRREGVNEQYF.